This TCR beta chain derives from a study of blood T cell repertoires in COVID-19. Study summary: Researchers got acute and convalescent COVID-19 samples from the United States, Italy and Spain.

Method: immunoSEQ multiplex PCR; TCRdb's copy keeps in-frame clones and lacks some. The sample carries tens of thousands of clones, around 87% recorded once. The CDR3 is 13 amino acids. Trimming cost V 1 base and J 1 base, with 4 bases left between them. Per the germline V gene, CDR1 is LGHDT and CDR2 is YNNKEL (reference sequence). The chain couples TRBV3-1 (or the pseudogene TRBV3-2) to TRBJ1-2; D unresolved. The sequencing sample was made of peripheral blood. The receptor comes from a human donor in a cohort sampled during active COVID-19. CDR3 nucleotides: TGTGCCAGCAGCCAAGGAGATAACTATGGCTACACCTTC. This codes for CASSQGDNYGYTF.